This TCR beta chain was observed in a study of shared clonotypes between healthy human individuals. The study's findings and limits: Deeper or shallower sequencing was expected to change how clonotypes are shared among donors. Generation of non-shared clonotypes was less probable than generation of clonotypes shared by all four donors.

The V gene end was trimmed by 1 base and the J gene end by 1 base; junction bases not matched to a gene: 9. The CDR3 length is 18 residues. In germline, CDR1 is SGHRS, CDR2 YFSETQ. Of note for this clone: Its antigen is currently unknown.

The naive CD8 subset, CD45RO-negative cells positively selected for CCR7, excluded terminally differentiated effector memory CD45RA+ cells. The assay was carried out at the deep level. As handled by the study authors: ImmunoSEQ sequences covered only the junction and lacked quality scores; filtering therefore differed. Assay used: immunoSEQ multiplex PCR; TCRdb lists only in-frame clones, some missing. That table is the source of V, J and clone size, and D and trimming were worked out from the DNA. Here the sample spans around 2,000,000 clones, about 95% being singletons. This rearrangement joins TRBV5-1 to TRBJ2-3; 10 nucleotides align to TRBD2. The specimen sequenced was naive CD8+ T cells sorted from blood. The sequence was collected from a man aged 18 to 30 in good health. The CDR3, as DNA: TGCGCCAGCAGCTTGTGGGGCACTAGCGGGATAGGCACAGATACGCAGTATTTT. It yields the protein CASSLWGTSGIGTDTQYF.